This TCR beta chain derives from a study of beta chain features in type 1 diabetes. Study-wide findings and caveats: Researchers reported that naive, central memory and Treg TCRB repertoires appeared more similar in patients than in healthy donors.

Reverse transcribing all isolated RNA meant expressed TCRB transcripts were sequenced. Roughly 3.4 million reads per sample on average were obtained from naive, central memory and regulatory T cell samples. The data were produced by immunoSEQ multiplex PCR, yet TCRdb's version contains in-frame clones alone and is incomplete. The repertoire has about 360,000 clones, around an eighth of them found once; the top ten carry under 0.02%. Germline-derived CDR1 and CDR2 are SQVTM and ANQGSEA. The CDR3 is 15 amino acids. After removal of 4 bases from V and 0 bases from J, the junction contained 6 bases not matched to a gene. This clone was detected only a few times. Its antigen is not identified. A single heparinised draw of roughly 120 mL on average was taken per donor.

Sequenced input: naive CD4+ T cells from blood. This receptor was taken from a young man in good health. This chain uses TRBV29-1 with TRBJ2-1, with 7 nucleotides matching TRBD1. CDR3 sequence: CSVVGGASSYNEQFF. In DNA, the CDR3 is TGCAGCGTTGTAGGGGGCGCGAGCTCCTACAATGAGCAGTTCTTC.